This T cell receptor beta chain was sequenced for a study of blood T cell repertoires in COVID-19. Germline assignment: CDR1 LNHDA and CDR2 SQIVND (reference sequence). The V and J ends lost 3 bases and 15 bases, in that order; junction bases with no gene match: 2. The CDR3 sequence is 11 residues long. Repertoires were generated with immunoSEQ multiplex PCR, while TCRdb's copy carries only in-frame clones and drops some. The table shows hundreds of thousands of clones, with 83% occurring only once. The sample comprised peripheral blood. The V and J genes are TRBV19 and TRBJ2-1, with 10 bases matching TRBD1. This receptor was identified in a woman aged 40-49 years with active or convalescent COVID-19. The CDR3 DNA reads as TGTGCCAGTAGTATCAGGGACAGGGGGTTCTTC. Translating gives CASSIRDRGFF. Drawing the rest from reference TRBV19 and TRBJ2-1, the complete variable domain is DGGITQSPKYLFRKEGQNVTLSCEQNLNHDAMYWYRQDPGQGLRLIYYSQIVNDFQKGDIAEGYSVSREKKESFPLTVTSAQKNPTAFYLCASSIRDRGFFGPGTRLTVL.